The entry that follows covers one TCR beta chain sequence. In this sample, this clone turned up a few times. Its antigen remains undetermined. Base qualities are missing; no much larger clone stands one base away. Whole blood was collected in K2EDTA tubes by collaborating institutions according to the institutions' own protocols. For TCRbeta analysis, collaborators shipped samples as frozen whole blood, isolated PBMCs, or DNA extracted from either of those sample types. In the germline V gene (reference sequence), CDR1 corresponds to LNHDA and CDR2 to SQIVND. The trim is 5 bases for V and 1 base for J, with a gap of 11 bases between the germline ends. Measured from the cysteine to the phenylalanine, the CDR3 is 15 residues long. Here the CDR3 DNA is all that survives: 45 bases in frame from base 1. The immunoSEQ Assay, a bias-controlled multiplex PCR, was used to amplify TCRbeta CDR3 regions from genomic DNA. Concerning the study's data processing: Nucleated cell counts per sample were estimated from amplification of reference gene primers within the assay. To quantify the absolute abundance of each unique TCRbeta CDR3 rearrangement, sequence reads were collapsed and filtered. For each sample, productive Simpson clonality was calculated as the square root of Simpson's diversity index over productive rearrangements. As stored in TCRdb, this immuneACCESS dataset retains in-frame rearrangements with V and J assigned. A fraction of the clones does not appear; measured against another copy, unresolved V genes explain less than half of the discrepancy, and the remainder lacks a known reason. V and J calls and clone size are copied from that table; D and trimming were computed from the DNA. The sample has approximately 250,000 clones on record, roughly 83% of them singletons. 6.5% to 9% of the sample belongs to the ten largest clones.

The data belong to a study of blood T cell repertoires in COVID-19 (dated by TCRdb to the early 2020s). Turning to the overall study: Samples covering the acute and convalescent phases of COVID-19 were provided by collaborators in the United States, Italy and Spain. The material from the prospective study consisted of cDNA or gDNA derived from T cells, B-cell-depleted T cells, or PBMCs. Subjects who had been exposed to COVID-19, were actively infected with it, or had recovered from it provided the deeply sampled blood TCRbeta repertoires that made up the dataset. A freely available public database, intended as a resource for researchers studying the immune response to SARS-CoV-2, is where the repertoires were released. The samples were drawn from two sources: the first 160 participants of the ongoing ImmuneRACE study, and 950 to 1,500 subjects contributed by 6 global collaborators. Nearly every sample came with metadata listing a de-identified subject ID, COVID-19 status, age in years and sex. Where available, HLA class I and class II types were taken from metadata supplied by the sample provider and were not determined by assay-based typing.

What the research found in general, with its limitations: The quantity of clinical and demographic metadata differed by source and by participant and was supplied without curation.

Sequencing input: peripheral blood. The source of this sequence is a woman aged 50 to 60 with acute or convalescent COVID-19. Here the chain combines TRBV19 and TRBJ2-2, with a tentative D gene TRBD2 over 6 matching bases. The DNA sequence follows: TGTGCCAGTAGTTGGGAGGCGGAGAACACCGGGGAGCTGTTTTTT. Its protein reads: CASSWEAENTGELFF.